One and the same sample provided the 19 T cell receptor beta chains below, sequenced in a study of blood T cell repertoires in COVID-19. Assay: immunoSEQ multiplex PCR; the TCRdb copy retains only in-frame clones and omits some. The sample holds hundreds of thousands of clones; about 82% are singletons and the top ten take 5.5% to 6%. The specimen sequenced was peripheral blood. The origin of the receptors is a woman older than 75 with COVID-19, enrolled during active disease.

This chain joins TRBV6-2 or TRBV6-3 and TRBJ2-7, with TRBD1 matching 8 bases. V shed 0 bases and J 2 bases; nucleotides not matched to a gene: 6. The germline V gene has CDR1 MNHEY and CDR2 SVGEGT. The CDR3 extends over 16 amino acids. The CDR3 reads CASSYSRQGATYEQYV. In DNA, the CDR3 is TGTGCCAGCAGTTACTCAAGGCAGGGGGCCACCTACGAGCAGTACGTC.

V and J are TRBV6-2 or TRBV6-3 and TRBJ1-1, with 8 bases aligning to TRBD1. Germline CDR1 MNHEY, CDR2 SVGEGT. V was clipped by 5 bases and J by 0 bases; unmatched bases: 5. The CDR3 loop spans 15 amino acids. The CDR3 loop is CASSRTGSLNTEAFF. In DNA form, the CDR3 reads TGTGCCAGCAGTCGGACAGGGAGTCTGAACACTGAAGCTTTCTTT.

The V gene is TRBV29-1, the J gene TRBJ2-5; D is unclear. The germline V gene has CDR1 SQVTM and CDR2 ANQGSEA. This CDR3 is built from 14 residues. V was pared by 1 base and J by 5 bases, with 14 bases between. DNA of the CDR3: TGCAGCGTTGAAGTTGGGTCGGGTGGGGAGACCCAGTACTTC. Encoded protein: CSVEVGSGGETQYF.

The V call is TRBV5-8, the J call TRBJ1-4; D remains unclear. The V and J ends lost 1 base and 5 bases respectively, with 12 bases between them. CDR3 size: 15 residues. Germline CDR1 reads SGHTS; CDR2 reads YDEGEE. The CDR3: CASSLRREQNEKLFF. The CDR3 nucleotides read TGTGCCAGCAGCTTGCGGAGGGAACAAAATGAAAAACTGTTTTTT.

The V call is TRBV11-3, the J call TRBJ2-3; D call uncertain. V gave up 3 bases and J gave up 3 bases, with 7 bases separating them. Germline CDR1 SGHNT, CDR2 YENEEA. This CDR3 has 13 amino acids. The CDR3 bases are TGTGCCAGCAGCTTCCAGGAAACAGATACGCAGTATTTT. Amino acid sequence: CASSFQETDTQYF.

In DNA, the CDR3 is TGTGCCAGCAGGGCCCGGGGGGATAGCAATCAGCCCCAGCATTTT. It is translated as CASRARGDSNQPQHF. This rearrangement joins TRBV6-5 to TRBJ1-5; TRBD1 is a possible D gene (5 bases). This CDR3 spans 15 amino acids. V lost 6 bases, J lost 0 bases, and 12 bases lay in between. Germline values: CDR1 MNHEY, CDR2 SVGAGI.

This chain connects TRBV19 to TRBJ1-1, with 8 positions matching TRBD1. Germline CDR1 is LNHDA and CDR2 is SQIVND (reference sequence). V dropped 6 bases and J dropped 1; count of bases not matched to a gene: 13. The CDR3 sequence is 17 residues long. The chain's CDR3 is CASRHQTGDGGNTEAFF. CDR3 bases: TGTGCCAGTAGACATCAGACAGGGGACGGGGGGAACACTGAAGCTTTCTTT.

Here the CDR3 reads CASSYHTGRIAEAFF. CDR3 sequence (DNA): TGTGCCAGCAGTTACCACACAGGGAGAATCGCTGAAGCTTTCTTT. This rearrangement joins TRBV6-2 or TRBV6-3 to TRBJ1-1, with D maybe TRBD1 (6 bases). The V end lost 2 bases, the J end lost 6 bases, and 16 bases lay between the germline ends. The CDR3 runs 15 residues. Germline-derived CDR1 and CDR2 are MNHEY and SVGEGT.

This clone turned up a few times. The chain has TRBV15 and TRBJ2-5; TRBD1 matches 9 bases. CDR3 length equals 13 residues. The J segment lost 5 bases and the V segment lost 3 bases, leaving 1 base of the junction unmatched. Germline loops: CDR1 LNHNV, CDR2 YYDKDF (reference sequence). CDR3 residues: CATSSGQGETQYF. CDR3 in DNA: TGTGCCACCAGCAGCGGACAGGGGGAGACCCAGTACTTC.

The J gene is TRBJ1-2, the V gene TRBV6-6, with 9 positions matching TRBD1. The length of the CDR3 is 13 residues. Germline V gene sequence: CDR1 MNHNY, CDR2 SVGAGI (reference sequence). V shed 5 bases, J shed 5 bases, and the junction held 3 bases outside the gene matches. CDR3: CASSRTGEYGYTF. As DNA, the CDR3 is TGTGCCAGCAGTCGGACAGGGGAGTATGGCTACACCTTC.

The rearrangement uses TRBV2 and TRBJ1-1; TRBD1 matches 9 bases. Germline trimming cut 11 bases from V and 1 base from J; bases unmatched to any gene: 14. The CDR3 is made up of 16 amino acids. CDR1 is SNHLY and CDR2 is FYNNEI in the germline V gene. The CDR3 region is CAVYKWTGAENTEAFF. CDR3 nucleotide sequence: TGTGCCGTATACAAGTGGACAGGGGCGGAGAACACTGAAGCTTTCTTT.

The chain employs TRBV28 and TRBJ1-1, with no clear D. Germline V gene lookup returns CDR1 MDHEN and CDR2 SYDVKM. There are 15 residues in the CDR3. V was trimmed by 5 bases and J by 5 bases, leaving 18 bases between them. CDR3 sequence reads: CASSLTSNWRTEAFF. In DNA form, the CDR3 reads TGTGCCAGCAGTCTAACCTCGAACTGGCGGACTGAAGCTTTCTTT.

The chain links TRBV24-1 to TRBJ2-5; D is possibly TRBD1 (7 bases). V was shortened by 5 bases and J by 2 bases, with 14 bases between the two germline ends. Germline CDR1 KGHDR, CDR2 SFDVKD. The CDR3 sequence is 15 residues long. CDR3 amino acids: CATSGTTGTQETQYF. The CDR3 DNA reads as TGTGCCACCAGTGGCACGACAGGGACTCAAGAGACCCAGTACTTC.

This rearrangement joins TRBV7-6 to TRBJ1-1; no firm D call. Trimming removed 5 bases from V and 1 base from J, with 17 bases in between. From germline, CDR1 is SGHVS and CDR2 FNYEAQ. The CDR3 has 16 residues. DNA of the CDR3: TGTGCCAGCAGCCCCCGAGGGAGCCTGGGGAACACTGAAGCTTTCTTT. Its translation is CASSPRGSLGNTEAFF.

In its sample, this clone was seen a few times. The chain carries TRBV12-3 or TRBV12-4 and TRBJ1-2, with D uncertain. This CDR3 has 13 amino acids. V was clipped by 6 bases and J by 1 base, with 9 bases between them. Here the CDR3 reads CASSQTRNYGYTF. The CDR3 DNA sequence: TGTGCCAGCAGCCAGACTCGTAACTATGGCTACACCTTC.

The rearrangement links TRBV6-4 to TRBJ2-7; TRBD2 agrees at 9 bases. The CDR3 extends over 17 amino acids. V lost 0 bases to trimming and J lost 2 bases; unmatched junction nucleotides: 8. Germline CDR1 MRHNA, CDR2 SNTAGT. In DNA, the CDR3 is TGTGCCAGCAGTGACTCGGCTAGCGGGGCAAGACCCTACGAGCAGTACGTC. Amino acids: CASSDSASGARPYEQYV.

This clone came up a few times. The V and J genes are TRBV19 and TRBJ1-5; 8 nucleotides align to TRBD1. The CDR3 totals 15 residues. Trimming took 4 bases from V and 2 from J; bases not matched to a gene: 4. Germline lookup yields CDR1 LNHDA and CDR2 SQIVND (reference sequence). Here the CDR3 DNA reads TGTGCCAGTAGTAACAGGGGGGATGGCAATCAGCCCCAGCATTTT. Protein: CASSNRGDGNQPQHF.

The V call is TRBV12-3 or TRBV12-4, the J call TRBJ2-5; unclear D gene. V lost 2 bases to trimming and J lost 4 bases, with 5 bases between them. CDR3 length equals 12 residues. DNA of the CDR3: TGTGCCAGCAGTTTATTGCGAGAGACCCAGTACTTC. As protein: CASSLLRETQYF.

This clone has only a few counts. This chain links TRBV19 with TRBJ1-1; D uncertain. This CDR3 has 14 amino acids. V shed 3 bases and J shed 8 bases, with 16 bases lying between them. Germline CDR1 and CDR2: LNHDA and SQIVND (reference sequence). The CDR3 nucleotides are TGTGCCAGTAGTATGCCCGTTGCCAGACAAGAAGCTTTCTTT. Its protein is CASSMPVARQEAFF.